Detailed here is one T cell receptor (beta chain). Its target is not known. The CDR3 is made up of 17 amino acids. The ends were cut back, 1 base at V and 0 bases at J, with 10 bases in the middle. Germline values: CDR1 SGHTA, CDR2 FQGNSA. This sample was taken from a study of spatial heterogeneity in lung cancer. Findings and limits, study-wide: At resection, ubiquitous expanded tumor TCRs appeared in blood more than at follow-up.

Each TCR cDNA molecule carried a unique molecular identifier. MiXCR, run by TCRdb on the 5' RACE reads, gives a single entry per CDR3 protein. This sample has about 4,800 distinct CDR3 sequences, with around 17% found just once. The sample's time point: sample taken at primary tumor resection. Tumor, nontumor lung or frozen PBMC supplied whole RNA, sequenced without sorting. The source is a male donor with early-stage non-small cell lung cancer. The source was PBMCs, collected at surgery. The chain uses TRBV7-2 and TRBJ1-6, with D hard to call. CDR3 protein: CASSLEPASSYNSPLHF. The CDR3 bases are TGTGCCAGCAGCTTAGAGCCGGCTAGCTCCTATAATTCACCCCTCCACTTT. The full variable domain, its missing parts supplied by reference TRBV7-2 and TRBJ1-6, is GAGVSQSPSNKVTEKGKDVELRCDPISGHTALYWYRQSLGQGLEFLIYFQGNSAPDKSGLPSDRFSAERTGGSVSTLTIQRTQQEDSAVYLCASSLEPASSYNSPLHFGNGTRLTVT.